This T cell receptor beta chain is drawn from a study of spatial heterogeneity in lung cancer. TCRdb independently ran MiXCR on the 5' RACE reads; one entry per CDR3 protein. The sample has about 22,000 distinct CDR3 sequences, about 5.8% seen once. Study results and caveats: Ubiquitous expanded tumor TCRs appeared in blood more at resection than follow-up.

V was trimmed by 0 bases and J by 2 bases, leaving 7 bases between them. The CDR3 totals 14 residues. The germline V gene has CDR1 KGHSH and CDR2 LQKENI. The time point is: sample taken at primary tumor resection. The sequenced material consisted of unsorted whole RNA from tumor, nontumor lung or frozen PBMC. This clonotype was counted a few times. Its antigen is not known. The material sequenced was PBMCs, taken at surgery. This TCR was sampled from a male donor with early-stage non-small cell lung cancer. The chain carries TRBV18 and TRBJ2-5; D is uncertain. The CDR3 spells CASSPPRDQETQYF. In DNA, the CDR3 is TGTGCCAGCTCACCACCAAGAGATCAAGAGACCCAGTACTTC.